A single sample gave rise to the 20 T cell receptor beta chains below, sequenced in a study of cytomegalovirus exposure and HLA in healthy donors. The PCR was carried out with 60 Vbeta primers and 13 Jbeta primers. TCRdb's table, derived via immunoSEQ multiplex PCR, lists solely in-frame clones and lacks some. The table includes 150,000 to 200,000 clones, more than 60% detected once. The sequenced sample consisted of PBMCs. These TCRs come from a woman younger than 45 in good health and CMV-seropositive.

This sequence joins TRBV5-1 and TRBJ2-2, with 9 bases that match TRBD2. The CDR3 loop spans 18 amino acids. V shed 0 bases, J shed 0 bases, and the junction held 6 bases outside the gene matches. Germline V gene sequence: CDR1 SGHRS, CDR2 YFSETQ. CDR3 sequence reads: CASSLGRSGSANTGELFF. The CDR3 nucleotides are TGCGCCAGCAGCTTGGGTCGTAGCGGGAGCGCGAACACCGGGGAGCTGTTTTTT.

This clone has a handful of counts. Other nucleotide sequences in the sample specify the same CDR3. The rearrangement links TRBV2 to TRBJ1-2; a possible D gene is TRBD1 (5 bases). From germline, CDR1 is SNHLY and CDR2 FYNNEI. The CDR3 spans 13 residues. V lost 0 bases to trimming and J lost 5 bases, with 7 bases between them. In DNA, the CDR3 is TGTGCCAGCAGTGAAGCTCGGGGGTATGGCTACACCTTC. It is translated as CASSEARGYGYTF.

This clone has only one observation. The chain joins TRBV5-1 to TRBJ1-3; maybe TRBD1 (6 bases). Trimming stripped 4 bases from V and 0 bases from J, with 8 bases between. CDR1 SGHRS and CDR2 YFSETQ come from the germline V gene. The CDR3 runs 14 residues. The CDR3 here is CASSGTSSGNTIYF. CDR3 sequence (DNA): TGCGCCAGCAGCGGGACATCCTCTGGAAACACCATATATTTT.

The rearrangement links TRBV2 to TRBJ2-7; 10 nucleotides agree with TRBD2. Trimming at V came to 6 bases and at J to 2 bases, leaving 7 bases not matched to a gene. The CDR3 length is 15 residues. Germline lookup yields CDR1 SNHLY and CDR2 FYNNEI. The CDR3 spells CASRYLAGVAYEQYF. The CDR3 DNA is TGTGCCAGCAGGTACCTAGCGGGAGTGGCCTACGAGCAGTACTTC. Complete variable domain (other parts from reference TRBV2 and TRBJ2-7): EPEVTQTPSHQVTQMGQEVILRCVPISNHLYFYWYRQILGQKVEFLVSFYNNEISEKSEIFDDQFSVERPDGSNFTLKIRSTKLEDSAMYFCASRYLAGVAYEQYFGPGTRLTVT.

The V and J genes are TRBV9 and TRBJ1-2; 12 bases align to TRBD1. The germline V gene has CDR1 SGDLS and CDR2 YYNGEE. The trim removed 6 bases at V and 4 bases at J, leaving 7 bases unmatched. The length of the CDR3 is 15 residues. CDR3 sequence reads: CASTAGTGGGYGYTF. Written as DNA, the CDR3 is TGTGCCAGCACCGCTGGGACAGGGGGCGGCTATGGCTACACCTTC.

The chain uses TRBV2 and TRBJ1-4; 7 bases agree with TRBD1. This CDR3 region has 16 residues. The V and J ends lost 5 bases and 1 base, in that order; junction bases with no gene match: 7. Germline values: CDR1 SNHLY, CDR2 FYNNEI. This CDR3 is CASSQTRQGTNEKLFF. The CDR3 DNA reads as TGTGCCAGCAGTCAAACCCGACAGGGAACTAATGAAAAACTGTTTTTT. The whole variable domain, filled in from reference TRBV2 and TRBJ1-4, reads EPEVTQTPSHQVTQMGQEVILRCVPISNHLYFYWYRQILGQKVEFLVSFYNNEISEKSEIFDDQFSVERPDGSNFTLKIRSTKLEDSAMYFCASSQTRQGTNEKLFFGSGTQLSVL.

This clone is a singleton in its sample. This rearrangement joins TRBV7-8 to TRBJ2-7; 7 nucleotides line up with TRBD1. Germline assignment: CDR1 SGHVS and CDR2 FQNEAQ. This CDR3 has 14 amino acids. Trimming took 3 bases from V and 4 from J; bases not matched to a gene: 6. CDR3 loop: CASSFDRDRYEQYF. DNA for the CDR3: TGTGCCAGCAGCTTCGACAGGGATAGGTACGAGCAGTACTTC.

This chain links TRBV28 with TRBJ2-7; 9 bases fit TRBD2. The V gene's germline CDR1 is MDHEN and CDR2 SYDVKM. This CDR3 is built from 15 residues. Trimming at V came to 4 bases and at J to 0 bases, leaving 4 bases not matched to a gene. As DNA, the CDR3 is TGTGCCAGCAGTTCCTATAGCGGGAGCTCCTACGAGCAGTACTTC. Residues: CASSSYSGSSYEQYF.

In this sample, this clone turned up a few times. This chain links TRBV10-3 with TRBJ1-2; TRBD1 is a possible D gene (6 bases). V was clipped by 6 bases and J by 4 bases, with 15 bases between them. The CDR3 is 14 amino acids. Germline CDR1 reads ENHRY; CDR2 reads SYGVKD. The CDR3: CAISEQGTSYGYTF. The CDR3 DNA sequence: TGTGCCATCAGCGAACAGGGAACGTCCTATGGCTACACCTTC.

This chain connects TRBV7-2 to TRBJ2-2, with 7 bases lining up with TRBD2. Germline loops: CDR1 SGHTA, CDR2 FQGNSA. The V gene end was trimmed by 5 bases and the J gene end by 7 bases; junction bases not matched to a gene: 10. The CDR3 runs to 15 residues. The CDR3 spells CASSPMGGPNGELFF. For the CDR3, the DNA is TGTGCCAGCAGCCCCATGGGAGGGCCAAACGGGGAGCTGTTTTTT.

This clone was seen a handful of times. J is TRBJ2-1 and V is TRBV5-1; 9 nucleotides match TRBD2. This CDR3 contains 16 residues. CDR1 and CDR2 from the germline V gene are SGHRS and YFSETQ. The J segment lost 9 bases and the V segment lost 5 bases, leaving 15 bases of the junction unmatched. CDR3 loop: CASSHSGTSLFAEQFF. In DNA, the CDR3 is TGCGCCAGCAGTCATTCCGGGACTAGCCTCTTCGCTGAGCAGTTCTTC.

V and J are TRBV6-5 and TRBJ2-4; D might be TRBD1 (6 bases). V shed 0 bases and J shed 8 bases, with 17 bases lying between them. This CDR3 has 16 residues. The germline gives CDR1 MNHEY, CDR2 SVGAGI. As DNA, the CDR3 is TGTGCCAGCAGTTACTCCACCGAGGGGGATGGGGACATTCAGTACTTC. Translating it yields CASSYSTEGDGDIQYF.

The DNA of the CDR3 is TGTGCCAGCAGTGCGGCTGGACAGGGCTACGAGCAGTACTTC. Amino acid sequence: CASSAAGQGYEQYF. V usage is TRBV28 and J usage is TRBJ2-7, with 8 bases that match TRBD1. Germline V gene lookup returns CDR1 MDHEN and CDR2 SYDVKM. The CDR3 contains 14 residues. With V trimmed by 5 bases and J by 3 bases, 6 bases remained unmatched.

The V gene is TRBV7-9, the J gene TRBJ2-2; D gene unclear. Germline lookup yields CDR1 SEHNR and CDR2 FQNEAQ (reference sequence). V lost 5 bases and J lost 5, with 9 bases in between. There are 13 residues in the CDR3. Here the CDR3 DNA reads TGTGCCAGCAGCCCTGAGAAAACCGGGGAGCTGTTTTTT. It encodes CASSPEKTGELFF.

The rearrangement uses TRBV5-4 and TRBJ2-7; weak D call: TRBD1 (6 bases). The CDR3 has 14 residues. Germline CDR1 and CDR2: SGHNT and YYREEE (reference sequence). The V end lost 0 bases, the J end lost 1 base, and 8 bases lay between the germline ends. Written as DNA, the CDR3 is TGTGCCAGCAGCTTGGGGACAGTTTCCTACGAGCAGTACTTC. It yields the protein CASSLGTVSYEQYF.

In this sample, this clone turned up a few times. This chain uses TRBV5-1 with TRBJ2-3, with 10 bases fitting TRBD2. Trimming cost V 1 base and J 4 bases; bases outside gene matches: 3. The CDR3 is 15 amino acids. Germline CDR1 and CDR2: SGHRS and YFSETQ. This CDR3 is CASSLLAGDPDTQYF. In DNA, the CDR3 is TGCGCCAGCAGCTTGCTAGCGGGAGACCCAGATACGCAGTATTTT.

The rearrangement joins TRBV7-6 to TRBJ1-1; 7 bases are a match to TRBD1. Trimming at V came to 1 base and at J to 11 bases, leaving 10 bases not matched to a gene. Germline V gene lookup returns CDR1 SGHVS and CDR2 FNYEAQ. There are 14 residues in the CDR3. The DNA for the CDR3 is TGTGCCAGCAGCTTAGGTTCCGAGGGGGCAAGGGCTTTCTTT. Amino acids: CASSLGSEGARAFF.

J is TRBJ2-7 and V is TRBV27; 8 positions agree with TRBD1. The trim removed 0 bases at V and 4 bases at J, leaving 8 bases unmatched. The CDR3 extends over 16 amino acids. The germline gives CDR1 MNHEY, CDR2 SMNVEV (reference sequence). For the CDR3, the DNA is TGTGCCAGCAGTTTATCGATAGGACAGGGCGTTTACGAGCAGTACTTC. This encodes CASSLSIGQGVYEQYF.

The chain links TRBV7-8 to TRBJ1-2, with D maybe TRBD1 (6 bases). The CDR3 extends over 13 amino acids. Germline V lookup: CDR1 SGHVS, CDR2 FQNEAQ. V gave up 1 base and J gave up 8 bases, with 11 bases separating them. Here the CDR3 DNA reads TGTGCCAGCAGCTTAGACAGGGCAAGGGGCTACACCTTC. Its protein is CASSLDRARGYTF.

This chain connects TRBV6-6 to TRBJ2-1; TRBD2 matches at 10 bases. Germline-derived CDR1 and CDR2 are MNHNY and SVGAGI (reference sequence). CDR3 size: 16 residues. V lost 5 bases to trimming and J lost 4 bases; unmatched junction nucleotides: 8. This CDR3 reads CASSPLAGVGYNEQFF. Written as DNA, the CDR3 is TGTGCCAGCAGTCCGCTAGCGGGAGTGGGTTACAATGAGCAGTTCTTC.